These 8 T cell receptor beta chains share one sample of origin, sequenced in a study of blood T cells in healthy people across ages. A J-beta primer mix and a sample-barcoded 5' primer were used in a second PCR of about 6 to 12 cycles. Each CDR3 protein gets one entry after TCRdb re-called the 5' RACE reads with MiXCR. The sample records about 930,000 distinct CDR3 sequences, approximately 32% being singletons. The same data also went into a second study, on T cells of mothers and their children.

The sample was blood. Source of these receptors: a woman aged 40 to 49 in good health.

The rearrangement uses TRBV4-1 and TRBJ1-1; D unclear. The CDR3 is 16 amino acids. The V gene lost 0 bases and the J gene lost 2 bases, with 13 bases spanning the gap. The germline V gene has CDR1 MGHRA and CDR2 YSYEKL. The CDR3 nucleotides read TGCGCCAGCAGCCAAGATCGGTGGTTCAGTAACACTGAAGCTTTCTTT. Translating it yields CASSQDRWFSNTEAFF.

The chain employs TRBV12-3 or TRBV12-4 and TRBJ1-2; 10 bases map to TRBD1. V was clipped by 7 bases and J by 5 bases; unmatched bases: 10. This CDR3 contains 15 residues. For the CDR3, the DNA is TGTGCCAGCACTCAGACAGGGGGCGCAGGGTATGGCTACACCTTC. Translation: CASTQTGGAGYGYTF.

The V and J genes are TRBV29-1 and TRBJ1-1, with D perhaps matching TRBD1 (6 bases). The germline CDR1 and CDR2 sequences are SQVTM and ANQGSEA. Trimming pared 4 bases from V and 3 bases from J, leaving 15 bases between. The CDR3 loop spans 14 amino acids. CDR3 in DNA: TGCAGCGTTGGAGGTTACCAGGGGTACACTGAAGCTTTCTTT. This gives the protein CSVGGYQGYTEAFF.

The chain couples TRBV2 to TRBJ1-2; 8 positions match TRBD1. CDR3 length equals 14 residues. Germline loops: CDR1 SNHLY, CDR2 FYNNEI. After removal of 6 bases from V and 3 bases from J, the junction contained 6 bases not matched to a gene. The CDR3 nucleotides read TGTGCCAGCAGGGCGGGACAGGCGGACTATGGCTACACCTTC. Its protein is CASRAGQADYGYTF.

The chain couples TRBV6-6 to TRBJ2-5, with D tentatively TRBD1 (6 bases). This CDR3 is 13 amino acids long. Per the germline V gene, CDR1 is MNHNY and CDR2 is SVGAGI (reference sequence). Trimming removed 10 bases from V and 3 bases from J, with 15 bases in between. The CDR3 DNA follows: TGTGCCACCCCCGGACAGCCTAAAGAGACCCAGTACTTC. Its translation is CATPGQPKETQYF.

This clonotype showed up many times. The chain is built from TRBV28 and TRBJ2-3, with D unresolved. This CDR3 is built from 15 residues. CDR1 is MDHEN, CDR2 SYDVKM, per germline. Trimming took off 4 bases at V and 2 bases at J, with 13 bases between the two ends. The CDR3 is CASSYIERYTDTQYF. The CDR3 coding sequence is TGTGCCAGCAGTTACATTGAGCGATACACAGATACGCAGTATTTT. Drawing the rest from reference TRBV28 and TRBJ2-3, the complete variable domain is DVKVTQSSRYLVKRTGEKVFLECVQDMDHENMFWYRQDPGLGLRLIYFSYDVKMKEKGDIPEGYSVSREKKERFSLILESASTNQTSMYLCASSYIERYTDTQYFGPGTRLTVL.

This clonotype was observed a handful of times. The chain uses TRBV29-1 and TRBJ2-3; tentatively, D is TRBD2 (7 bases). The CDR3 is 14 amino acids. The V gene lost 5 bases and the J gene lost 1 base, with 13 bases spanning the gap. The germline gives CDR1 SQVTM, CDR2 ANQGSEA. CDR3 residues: CSVRGALGTDTQYF. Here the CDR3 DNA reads TGCAGCGTTCGGGGGGCCCTAGGCACAGATACGCAGTATTTT.

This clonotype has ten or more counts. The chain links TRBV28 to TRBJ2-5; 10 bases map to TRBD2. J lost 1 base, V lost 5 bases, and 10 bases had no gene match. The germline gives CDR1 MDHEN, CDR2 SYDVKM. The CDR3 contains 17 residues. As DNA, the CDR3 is TGTGCCAGCAGTCCTACCGGGCTAGCGGGGGTCCAAGAGACCCAGTACTTC. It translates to CASSPTGLAGVQETQYF.